This T cell receptor (beta chain) derives from a study of blood T cell repertoires in COVID-19. This clone was counted once. TCRdb keeps only in-frame clones here, not all; method: immunoSEQ multiplex PCR. The sample has about 290,000 clones, around nine tenths seen once. This clonotype was obtained from a woman aged 25 to 39 with COVID-19, enrolled during active disease. The sample consisted of peripheral blood.

The CDR3 sequence: CASISGGGTGELFF. CDR3 bases: TGCGCCAGCATTTCGGGAGGGGGCACCGGGGAGCTGTTTTTT. This chain uses TRBV10-2 with TRBJ2-2; 8 nucleotides align to TRBD2. Germline V gene lookup returns CDR1 WSHSY and CDR2 SAAADI. The V and J ends lost 7 bases and 4 bases, in that order; junction bases with no gene match: 5. This CDR3 is 14 amino acids long.